Listed here are 14 T cell receptor beta chains from one sample, sequenced in a study of T cells of healthy individuals. TCRdb processed the 5' RACE reads anew with MiXCR; each CDR3 protein has one entry. The table lists 63,000 or so distinct CDR3 sequences, around 16% of them singletons, with around 5.1% in the top ten. The source of these receptors is a human donor in good health.

This clonotype occurred a few times. The rearrangement uses TRBV9 and TRBJ2-2, with D unclear. Germline V gene data show CDR1 as SGDLS and CDR2 as YYNGEE. Trimming cost V 0 bases and J 0 bases, with 9 bases left between them. The CDR3 spans 16 residues. The DNA for the CDR3 is TGTGCCAGCAGCGTAGAAAGAGAAACGAACACCGGGGAGCTGTTTTTT. Its translation is CASSVERETNTGELFF.

The chain combines TRBV5-1 with TRBJ1-3; D may be TRBD1 (5 bases). Germline V lookup: CDR1 SGHRS, CDR2 YFSETQ. This CDR3 is 13 amino acids long. V was cut by 4 bases and J by 6 bases, with 11 bases left in between. DNA of the CDR3: TGCGCCAGCAGCCCCGGGACCGCAAACACCATATATTTT. It encodes CASSPGTANTIYF.

There are many counts of this clonotype. This chain links TRBV5-1 with TRBJ2-5; 8 nucleotides line up with TRBD1. CDR1 SGHRS and CDR2 YFSETQ come from the germline V gene. This CDR3 comprises 15 residues. Trimming at V came to 5 bases and at J to 2 bases, leaving 8 bases not matched to a gene. The CDR3 DNA sequence: TGCGCCAGCAGTAGCGGACAGGGCAGTCAAGAGACCCAGTACTTC. Its protein is CASSSGQGSQETQYF.

The table lists this clonotype with many counts. CDR3: CAWSDLAAGYTF. DNA of the CDR3: TGTGCCTGGAGTGATCTCGCGGCTGGCTACACCTTC. The rearrangement uses TRBV30 and TRBJ1-2; D remains ambiguous. Trimming removed 1 base at V and 7 bases at J, with 10 bases between. Per germline, CDR1 GTSNPN and CDR2 SVGIG (reference sequence). The CDR3 has 12 amino acids. Full variable domain (missing parts from reference TRBV30 and TRBJ1-2): SQTIHQWPATLVQPVGSPLSLECTVEGTSNPNLYWYRQAAGRGLQLLFYSVGIGQISSEVPQNLSASRPQDRQFILSSKKLLLSDSGFYLCAWSDLAAGYTFGSGTRLTVV.

This chain joins TRBV11-1 and TRBJ2-5; 10 bases line up with TRBD1. The junction had 1 base not matched to a gene; V was cut back by 2 bases and J by 4 bases. In germline, CDR1 is SGHAT, CDR2 FQDESV (reference sequence). The CDR3 is made up of 14 amino acids. In DNA, the CDR3 is TGTGCCAGCAGCTTACGGGACAGGGGAGAGACCCAGTACTTC. It codes for CASSLRDRGETQYF.

The CDR3 protein is CASSIGPTYEQYF. CDR3 coding DNA: TGTGCCAGTAGTATAGGACCCACCTACGAGCAGTACTTC. This chain connects TRBV19 to TRBJ2-7, with D hard to call. This CDR3 comprises 13 residues. Germline CDR1 is LNHDA and CDR2 is SQIVND (reference sequence). Trimming pared 1 base from V and 2 bases from J, leaving 6 bases between.

Only a few counts were recorded for this clonotype. The rearrangement joins TRBV29-1 to TRBJ2-5; 11 bases agree with TRBD1. The V and J ends lost 6 bases and 7 bases, in that order; junction bases with no gene match: 22. Germline loops: CDR1 SQVTM, CDR2 ANQGSEA. The length of the CDR3 is 18 residues. CDR3 bases: TGCAGCGTGCTGGACAGGGGGCGCCGGGGGGAATCATTGGGGACCCAGTACTTC. Translating gives CSVLDRGRRGESLGTQYF.

This clonotype was found a few times. This chain connects TRBV20-1 to TRBJ1-1; D is uncertain. The V gene lost 3 bases and the J gene lost 8 bases, with 10 bases spanning the gap. There are 11 residues in the CDR3. Germline lookup yields CDR1 DFQATT and CDR2 SNEGSKA (reference sequence). CDR3 sequence (DNA): TGCAGTGCTAGGGGTTCACTGGAAGCTTTCTTT. Residues: CSARGSLEAFF.

In this sample, this clonotype turned up a few times. The chain links TRBV7-9 to TRBJ2-1; possible D gene TRBD2, 5 bases. The V and J ends lost 3 bases and 8 bases respectively, with 8 bases between them. The CDR3 sequence is 12 residues long. CDR1 SEHNR and CDR2 FQNEAQ come from the germline V gene (reference sequence). In DNA form, the CDR3 reads TGTGCCAGCAGCTTGTCGGAGGATGAGCAGTTCTTC. This sequence encodes CASSLSEDEQFF.

This clonotype was observed at least ten times. The rearrangement joins TRBV12-3 or TRBV12-4 to TRBJ2-7; D gene ambiguous. CDR3 length: 14 amino acids. The germline V and J ends were trimmed by 8 bases and 0 bases, with 14 bases remaining between them. Written as DNA, the CDR3 is TGTGCCAGCGCCTTAACTCAGTACTCCTACGAGCAGTACTTC. Its protein is CASALTQYSYEQYF.

The chain joins TRBV6-6 to TRBJ2-1; D is unclear. Per the germline V gene, CDR1 is MNHNY and CDR2 is SVGAGI (reference sequence). V was cut by 8 bases and J by 8 bases, with 19 bases left in between. This CDR3 comprises 14 residues. The CDR3 spells CASEGPPLGYEQFF. The CDR3 region has the DNA TGTGCCAGCGAAGGTCCCCCTCTTGGGTATGAGCAGTTCTTC.

The chain employs TRBV10-3 and TRBJ2-2; either TRBD1 or TRBD2 may supply D (6 bases each). The CDR3 length is 13 residues. Trimming pared 8 bases from V and 4 bases from J, leaving 11 bases between. Germline V gene lookup returns CDR1 ENHRY and CDR2 SYGVKD. The CDR3 DNA sequence: TGTGCCATCGGGGGGCCGGTCACCGGGGAGCTGTTTTTT. It yields the protein CAIGGPVTGELFF.

This clonotype was seen at least ten times. The rearrangement joins TRBV20-1 to TRBJ1-4; D is unresolved. V lost 0 bases and J lost 8, with 4 bases in between. Germline V gives CDR1 DFQATT, CDR2 SNEGSKA (reference sequence). The CDR3 contains 11 residues. CDR3 loop: CSAREREKLFF. The CDR3 DNA reads TGCAGTGCTAGAGAGAGGGAAAAACTGTTTTTT.

This clonotype was detected a few times. This sequence joins TRBV20-1 and TRBJ2-3, with 8 bases that match TRBD1. This CDR3 comprises 16 residues. Trimming cost V 5 bases and J 4 bases; bases outside gene matches: 14. In germline, CDR1 is DFQATT, CDR2 SNEGSKA (reference sequence). The CDR3 loop reads CSASQLQGEYADTQYF. The CDR3 DNA reads TGCAGTGCTTCACAGCTACAGGGGGAGTACGCAGATACGCAGTATTTT.